Presented here are 22 T cell receptor beta chains from one specimen sequenced in a study of cytomegalovirus exposure and HLA in healthy donors. Data came from immunoSEQ multiplex PCR; TCRdb stores just in-frame clones and leaves some out. The repertoire holds around 250,000 clones, with nearly 90% as singletons. Sequencing was performed on PBMCs. The receptors here all came from a woman younger than 30 in good health and CMV-seronegative.

The chain is built from TRBV4-1 and TRBJ2-7, with TRBD2 matching over 11 bases. Germline V CDR1 and CDR2: MGHRA, YSYEKL. The CDR3 has 14 amino acids. With V trimmed by 0 bases and J by 5 bases, 0 bases remained unmatched. CDR3 coding DNA: TGCGCCAGCAGCCAAGAACTAGCGGGGGACGAGCAGTACGTC. Its protein is CASSQELAGDEQYV.

This chain uses TRBV5-1 with TRBJ1-2; a weak D match, TRBD1 (5 bases). CDR3 length: 15 residues. In germline, CDR1 is SGHRS, CDR2 YFSETQ. V gave up 4 bases and J gave up 6 bases, with 19 bases separating them. The CDR3 loop is CASSPGHSTKDGYTF. Here the CDR3 DNA reads TGCGCCAGCAGCCCCGGACACTCCACGAAAGATGGCTACACCTTC.

This CDR3 reads CASSGDTGVLTF. CDR3 bases: TGTGCCAGCAGTGGGGACACCGGCGTCCTGACTTTC. The chain employs TRBV2 and TRBJ2-6, with D perhaps TRBD1 (6 bases). The CDR3 runs 12 residues. In germline, CDR1 is SNHLY, CDR2 FYNNEI. The V and J ends lost 4 bases and 12 bases respectively, with 10 bases between them. Supplemented by reference TRBV2 and TRBJ2-6, the full variable domain reads EPEVTQTPSHQVTQMGQEVILRCVPISNHLYFYWYRQILGQKVEFLVSFYNNEISEKSEIFDDQFSVERPDGSNFTLKIRSTKLEDSAMYFCASSGDTGVLTFGAGSRLTVL.

The chain is built from TRBV9 and TRBJ2-1, with D perhaps matching TRBD1 (6 bases). The CDR3 spans 16 residues. Germline CDR1 and CDR2: SGDLS and YYNGEE. V was cut by 0 bases and J by 3 bases, with 13 bases left in between. CDR3 DNA sequence: TGTGCCAGCAGCGTAGGGGTGACAGGAGACTACAATGAGCAGTTCTTC. Its translation: CASSVGVTGDYNEQFF.

This sequence joins TRBV7-9 and TRBJ2-2, with 7 nucleotides matching TRBD2. CDR3 length: 15 amino acids. Germline CDR1 and CDR2: SEHNR and FQNEAQ (reference sequence). Trimming at V came to 8 bases and at J to 2 bases, leaving 8 bases not matched to a gene. The CDR3 DNA reads TGTGCCAGCGCTGGCTGGGGACTAAACACCGGGGAGCTGTTTTTT. Encoded protein: CASAGWGLNTGELFF. Using reference TRBV7-9 and TRBJ2-2 for the parts outside the CDR3, the full variable domain is DTGVSQNPRHKITKRGQNVTFRCDPISEHNRLYWYRQTLGQGPEFLTYFQNEAQLEKSRLLSDRFSAERPKGSFSTLEIQRTEQGDSAMYLCASAGWGLNTGELFFGEGSRLTVL.

This chain uses TRBV28 with TRBJ2-7; no clear D gene. The CDR3 covers 11 residues. Germline CDR1 MDHEN, CDR2 SYDVKM. V was shortened by 5 bases and J by 4 bases, with 6 bases between the two germline ends. This CDR3 reads CASSNNYEQYF. The CDR3 bases are TGTGCCAGCAGTAATAATTACGAGCAGTACTTC.

The genes are TRBV4-2 and TRBJ1-2; no clear D. This CDR3 spans 12 amino acids. The V and J ends lost 5 bases and 2 bases respectively, with 6 bases between them. Germline V gene data show CDR1 as LGHNA and CDR2 as YNFKEQ. The DNA of the CDR3 is TGTGCCAGCAGCACAGACAACTATGGCTACACCTTC. It codes for CASSTDNYGYTF.

The chain recombines TRBV14 with TRBJ1-6; possible D gene TRBD1, 6 bases. Germline-derived CDR1 and CDR2 are SGHDN and FVKESK. The V gene lost 0 bases and the J gene lost 10 bases, with 22 bases spanning the gap. CDR3 length: 18 amino acids. The CDR3 coding sequence is TGTGCCAGCAGCCAAGAGGGGGCTGGTGGGGGTAGGAGGTCACCCCTCCACTTT. It translates to CASSQEGAGGGRRSPLHF.

The rearrangement links TRBV2 to TRBJ2-3, with 10 nucleotides matching TRBD2. Trimming cost V 9 bases and J 2 bases; bases outside gene matches: 8. The V gene's germline CDR1 is SNHLY and CDR2 FYNNEI. The CDR3 sequence is 15 residues long. CDR3 sequence: CASTIAGGSTDTQYF. In nucleotides, the CDR3 is TGTGCCAGTACGATAGCGGGGGGCTCCACAGATACGCAGTATTTT.

The chain uses TRBV21-1 and TRBJ1-5. TRBV21-1 is classified as a pseudogene. This CDR3 is built from 14 residues. CDR3 nucleotide sequence: TGTGCCAGCAGCAGGGGGGTGGAGGATCAGCCCCAGCATTTT. Protein product: CASSRGVEDQPQHF.

The rearrangement joins TRBV7-2 to TRBJ2-1, with 10 bases lining up with TRBD2. Trimming took 4 bases from V and 7 from J; bases not matched to a gene: 7. Germline CDR1 and CDR2: SGHTA and FQGNSA. The CDR3 is 15 residues long. CDR3 in amino acids: CASSYPLAGANEQFF. CDR3 sequence (DNA): TGTGCCAGCAGCTACCCCCTAGCGGGGGCTAATGAGCAGTTCTTC.

The CDR3 here is CASSLGQGAYEQYF. CDR3 DNA sequence: TGCGCCAGCAGCTTGGGGCAGGGGGCTTACGAGCAGTACTTC. The chain joins TRBV5-1 to TRBJ2-7; TRBD1 agrees at 8 bases. V was pared by 0 bases and J by 4 bases, with 3 bases of the junction left unmatched. The CDR3 totals 14 residues. CDR1 SGHRS and CDR2 YFSETQ come from the germline V gene.

The genes are TRBV6-1 and TRBJ2-2; 9 bases match TRBD1. Germline CDR1 is MNHNS and CDR2 is SASEGT. The ends lost 6 bases at V and 0 bases at J; junction bases unmatched: 5. This CDR3 spans 16 amino acids. The CDR3 loop is CASREWTGANTGELFF. CDR3 DNA: TGTGCCAGCAGAGAATGGACAGGGGCGAACACCGGGGAGCTGTTTTTT.

This chain links TRBV4-1 with TRBJ1-3, with a tentative D call TRBD1 (5 bases). Germline values: CDR1 MGHRA, CDR2 YSYEKL. The CDR3 sequence is 15 residues long. V lost 4 bases and J lost 0, with 10 bases in between. The CDR3 region has the DNA TGCGCCAGCAGCCCTCCCAGGGCCTCTGGAAACACCATATATTTT. Translated, it gives CASSPPRASGNTIYF.

The chain recombines TRBV7-2 with TRBJ2-3; 7 positions match TRBD2. The CDR3 runs to 14 residues. The V gene's germline CDR1 is SGHTA and CDR2 FQGNSA. The J segment lost 3 bases and the V segment lost 6 bases, leaving 6 bases of the junction unmatched. The CDR3 region has the DNA TGTGCCAGCAGTTTTGGACTAGTAACAGATACGCAGTATTTT. Encoded protein: CASSFGLVTDTQYF. Variable domain in full (rest from reference TRBV7-2 and TRBJ2-3): GAGVSQSPSNKVTEKGKDVELRCDPISGHTALYWYRQSLGQGLEFLIYFQGNSAPDKSGLPSDRFSAERTGGSVSTLTIQRTQQEDSAVYLCASSFGLVTDTQYFGPGTRLTVL.

This chain joins TRBV5-1 and TRBJ2-1, with 10 bases matching TRBD1. The CDR3 has 15 amino acids. Per germline, CDR1 SGHRS and CDR2 YFSETQ. Trimming took 1 base from V and 9 from J; bases not matched to a gene: 7. The CDR3 sequence is CASSLRVRQGAEQFF. The CDR3 DNA follows: TGCGCCAGCAGCTTGAGGGTCCGACAGGGGGCTGAGCAGTTCTTC.

The chain has TRBV7-2 and TRBJ1-4, with a weak D call TRBD1 (6 bases). Trimming pared 5 bases from V and 7 bases from J, leaving 20 bases between. Germline values: CDR1 SGHTA, CDR2 FQGNSA. The CDR3 is 16 residues long. The DNA for the CDR3 is TGTGCCAGCAGCCCCCGTTATGGCAGAGGGGGTGAAAAACTGTTTTTT. It specifies CASSPRYGRGGEKLFF.

J is TRBJ2-5 and V is TRBV27, with 10 bases matching TRBD1. V lost 4 bases, J lost 1 base, and 3 bases stayed unmatched. Per germline, CDR1 MNHEY and CDR2 SMNVEV (reference sequence). This CDR3 has 15 residues. CDR3 in amino acids: CASSSGTGVQETQYF. The CDR3 bases are TGTGCCAGCAGTTCCGGGACAGGGGTCCAAGAGACCCAGTACTTC.

The chain uses TRBV27 and TRBJ1-6, with D perhaps TRBD1 (6 bases). V lost 5 bases and J lost 7, with 15 bases in between. Germline V lookup: CDR1 MNHEY, CDR2 SMNVEV (reference sequence). This CDR3 comprises 15 residues. In DNA form, the CDR3 reads TGTGCCAGCAGTCAACCAGGGAGGGGGAATTCACCCCTCCACTTT. Translation: CASSQPGRGNSPLHF.

The genes are TRBV27 and TRBJ1-2, with D perhaps TRBD1 (6 bases). Germline V gene lookup returns CDR1 MNHEY and CDR2 SMNVEV (reference sequence). This CDR3 contains 14 residues. Trimming cost V 6 bases and J 8 bases, with 19 bases left between them. The CDR3 coding sequence is TGTGCCAGCAGCCCCACAGGGAGTGGTTGGGGCTACACCTTC. Encoded protein: CASSPTGSGWGYTF.

The genes are TRBV7-9 and TRBJ2-2; 7 bases line up with TRBD1. The CDR3 covers 16 residues. The junction had 5 bases not matched to a gene; V was cut back by 0 bases and J by 4 bases. Per the germline V gene, CDR1 is SEHNR and CDR2 is FQNEAQ (reference sequence). CDR3 bases: TGTGCCAGCAGCTTAGCGGCAGGGGGAAGCACCGGGGAGCTGTTTTTT. Protein sequence: CASSLAAGGSTGELFF.

The rearrangement joins TRBV5-1 to TRBJ2-7; maybe TRBD1 (6 bases). The germline gives CDR1 SGHRS, CDR2 YFSETQ. Trimming removed 0 bases at V and 6 bases at J, with 10 bases between. This CDR3 has 13 amino acids. CDR3 protein: CASSLDTGSEQYF. DNA for the CDR3: TGCGCCAGCAGCTTGGATACAGGGAGCGAGCAGTACTTC.